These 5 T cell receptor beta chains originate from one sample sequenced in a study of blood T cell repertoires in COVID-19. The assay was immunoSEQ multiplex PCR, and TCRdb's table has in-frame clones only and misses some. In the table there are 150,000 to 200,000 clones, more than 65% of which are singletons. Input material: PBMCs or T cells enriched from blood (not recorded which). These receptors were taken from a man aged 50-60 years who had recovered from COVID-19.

CDR3 DNA sequence: TGCAGCGTTTCAGGGGAGTATGGCTACACCTTC. Translation: CSVSGEYGYTF. V usage is TRBV29-1 and J usage is TRBJ1-2, with D possibly matching TRBD1 (6 bases). V lost 5 bases to trimming and J lost 5 bases, with 9 bases between them. The CDR3 sequence is 11 residues long. Germline assignment: CDR1 SQVTM and CDR2 ANQGSEA.

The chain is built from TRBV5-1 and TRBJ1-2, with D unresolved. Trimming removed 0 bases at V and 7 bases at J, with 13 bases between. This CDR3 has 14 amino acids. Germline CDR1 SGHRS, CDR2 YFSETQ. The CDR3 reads CASSLEGPGGGYTF. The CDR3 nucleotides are TGCGCCAGCAGCTTGGAGGGCCCAGGAGGTGGCTACACCTTC.

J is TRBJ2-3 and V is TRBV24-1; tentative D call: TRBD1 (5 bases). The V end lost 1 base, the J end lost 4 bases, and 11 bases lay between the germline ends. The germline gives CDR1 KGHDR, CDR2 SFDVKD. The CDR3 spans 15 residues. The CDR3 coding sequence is TGTGCCACCAGTGATTTTGCAGGGTCCCCAGATACGCAGTATTTT. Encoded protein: CATSDFAGSPDTQYF.

CDR3 coding DNA: TGTGCCATCAGTGAGGGACAGCACCAAGAGACCCAGTACTTC. Translating gives CAISEGQHQETQYF. This rearrangement joins TRBV10-3 to TRBJ2-5; D might be TRBD1 (6 bases). CDR1 ENHRY and CDR2 SYGVKD come from the germline V gene. CDR3 size: 14 residues. The V and J ends lost 2 bases and 0 bases respectively, with 7 bases between them.

The CDR3 is CATSDLRTSGGLNTGELFF. The CDR3 bases are TGTGCCACCAGTGATCTCCGGACTAGCGGGGGGCTCAACACCGGGGAGCTGTTTTTT. The chain links TRBV24-1 to TRBJ2-2, with TRBD2 matching over 14 bases. Germline CDR1 reads KGHDR; CDR2 reads SFDVKD. Unmatched junction bases numbered 7, after V lost 3 bases and J lost 2 bases. CDR3 size: 19 residues.